This T cell receptor (beta chain) derives from a study of blood T cell repertoires in COVID-19 (TCRdb year 2020). Regarding the study in general: Samples from collaborators originated in the United States, Italy and Spain and spanned both the acute and convalescent phases of COVID-19. HLA class I and class II types, where available, came from metadata supplied by the sample provider rather than from assay-based typing. The material from the prospective study consisted of cDNA or gDNA derived from T cells, B-cell-depleted T cells, or PBMCs. The dataset comprised deeply sampled blood TCRbeta repertoires from subjects exposed to, actively infected with, or recovered from COVID-19. The samples were drawn from the first 160 participants of the ongoing ImmuneRACE study and from 950 to 1,500 subjects provided by 6 global collaborators. Sample metadata almost always included a de-identified subject ID, COVID-19 status, age in years and sex. A freely available public database, intended as a resource for researchers studying the immune response to SARS-CoV-2, is where the repertoires were released. Study-wide conclusions, independent of this receptor: How much clinical and demographic metadata was included differed by source and by participant, and the metadata was provided uncurated.

Samples from volunteer blood donors who had recovered from COVID-19 were contributed by a second Seattle source. Whole blood was collected in K2EDTA tubes by collaborating institutions according to the institutions' own protocols. Collaborator samples were shipped for TCRbeta analysis as frozen whole blood, isolated PBMCs, or DNA extracted from either sample type. CDR1 and CDR2 (MNHEY, SVGAGI) derive from the germline V gene. The CDR3, from cysteine to phenylalanine, totals 14 residues. Kept here is only the CDR3 DNA, which spans 42 bases and is read in frame from base 1. V is cut by 0 bases and J by 10 bases, and the space between the germline ends is 15 bases. TCRbeta CDR3 regions were amplified from genomic DNA using the immunoSEQ Assay, a bias-controlled multiplex PCR. The source study handled its data this way. Nucleated cell counts per sample were estimated from amplification of reference gene primers within the assay. Sequence reads were collapsed and filtered to measure the absolute abundance of every unique TCRbeta CDR3 rearrangement. For each sample, productive Simpson clonality was calculated by taking the square root of Simpson's diversity index across productive rearrangements. TCRdb limited this immuneACCESS table to in-frame rearrangements with V and J called. A share of clones is missing; checked studies link under half to unresolved V genes, and the rest is unexplained. From that table come the V and J calls and clone size; the DNA was used to work out D and trimming. The sample table records approximately 160,000 clones; about 85% of these occur just once. The top ten hold roughly 1.3% of the sample.

With regard to this clone: Its antigen is still unknown. No base qualities exist here, and no much larger clone lies one base off it.

Sequenced material: peripheral blood. This TCR derives from a man aged 60 to 69 who had recovered from COVID-19. Recombination linked TRBV6-5 to TRBJ1-1, with the identity of the D gene unclear. The base sequence is TGTGCCAGCAGTTACTCTCGGGAAGGTTATGTAGCTTTCTTT. Its coded protein is CASSYSREGYVAFF.